This TCR beta chain was identified in a study of radiation and T cells in renal cell carcinoma. Whole-study results and caveats: Baseline intratumoral clonotype presence is unknown without pretreatment biopsies. In blood, top tumor clones expanded by 2 weeks, shrinking by 4.

Regarding this clone: The antigen remains unidentified.

CDR3 length equals 14 residues. The V gene end was trimmed by 5 bases and the J gene end by 1 base; junction bases not matched to a gene: 4. Germline CDR1 reads SGHTA; CDR2 reads FQGTGA. Time point denoted: blood 2 weeks post-SBRT. Specified treatment: 15 Gy SBRT to primary tumor, nephrectomy 4 weeks later. Blood was sampled at baseline, 2 weeks and 4 weeks after SBRT. The tumor was a clear cell renal cell carcinoma. TCRdb's table, derived via immunoSEQ multiplex PCR, lists solely in-frame clones and lacks some. This table holds about 120,000 clones, about four fifths found once. The chain combines TRBV7-3 with TRBJ1-1; 7 bases agree with TRBD1. Sequenced here: blood, sampled from a patient whose treatment included radiotherapy and nephrectomy. This receptor was taken from a man between 50 and 59 years old with renal cell carcinoma. CDR3 sequence reads: CASSVQGTNTEAFF. The CDR3 DNA is TGTGCCAGCAGCGTACAGGGGACGAACACTGAAGCTTTCTTT.